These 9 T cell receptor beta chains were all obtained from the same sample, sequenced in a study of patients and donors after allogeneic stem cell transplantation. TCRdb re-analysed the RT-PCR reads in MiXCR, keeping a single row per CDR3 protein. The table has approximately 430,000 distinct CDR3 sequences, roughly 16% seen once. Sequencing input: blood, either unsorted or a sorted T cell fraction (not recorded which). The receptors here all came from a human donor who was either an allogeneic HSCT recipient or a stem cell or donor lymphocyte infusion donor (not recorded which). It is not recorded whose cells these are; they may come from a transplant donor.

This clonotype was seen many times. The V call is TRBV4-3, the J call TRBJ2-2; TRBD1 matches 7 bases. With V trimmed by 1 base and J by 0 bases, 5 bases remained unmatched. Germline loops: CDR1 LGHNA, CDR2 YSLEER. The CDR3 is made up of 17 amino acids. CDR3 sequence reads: CASSQGPTGANTGELFF. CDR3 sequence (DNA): TGCGCCAGCAGCCAAGGGCCAACAGGGGCGAACACCGGGGAGCTGTTTTTT.

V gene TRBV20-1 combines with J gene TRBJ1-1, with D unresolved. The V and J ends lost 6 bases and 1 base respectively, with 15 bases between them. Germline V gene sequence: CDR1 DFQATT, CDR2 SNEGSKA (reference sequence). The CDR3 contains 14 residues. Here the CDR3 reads CSAPWAGGNTEAFF. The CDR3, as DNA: TGCAGTGCGCCGTGGGCGGGCGGGAACACTGAAGCTTTCTTT.

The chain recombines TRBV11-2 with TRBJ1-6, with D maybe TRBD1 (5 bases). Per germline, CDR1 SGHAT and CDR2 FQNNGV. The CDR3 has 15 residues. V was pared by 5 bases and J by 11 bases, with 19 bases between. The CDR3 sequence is CASSIPRGPTAPLHF. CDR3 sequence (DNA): TGTGCCAGCAGCATTCCGAGGGGCCCGACGGCACCCCTCCACTTT.

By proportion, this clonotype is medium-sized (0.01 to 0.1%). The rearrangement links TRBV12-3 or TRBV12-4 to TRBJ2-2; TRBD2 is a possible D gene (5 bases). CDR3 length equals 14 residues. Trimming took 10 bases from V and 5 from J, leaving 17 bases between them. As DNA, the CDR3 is TGTGCCAACAAAGGGCTAGCCGAGACCGGGGAGCTGTTTTTT. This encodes CANKGLAETGELFF.

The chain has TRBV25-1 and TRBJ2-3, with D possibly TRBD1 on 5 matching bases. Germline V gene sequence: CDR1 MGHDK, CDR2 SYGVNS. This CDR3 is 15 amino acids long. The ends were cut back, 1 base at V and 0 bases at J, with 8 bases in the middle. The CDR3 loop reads CASSELQGSTDTQYF. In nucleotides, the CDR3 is TGTGCCAGCAGTGAATTGCAGGGCAGCACAGATACGCAGTATTTT.

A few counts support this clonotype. CDR3 loop: CASRHGALAVNEQFF. The CDR3 bases are TGTGCCAGCAGACACGGGGCCCTAGCGGTTAATGAGCAGTTCTTC. V is TRBV6-1 and J is TRBJ2-1; 7 bases line up with TRBD2. This CDR3 has 15 amino acids. J lost 7 bases, V lost 6 bases, and 12 bases had no gene match. Germline V gene data show CDR1 as MNHNS and CDR2 as SASEGT.

The CDR3: CASSIGWTGVNTEAFF. In nucleotides, the CDR3 is TGTGCCAGTAGTATAGGGTGGACAGGGGTGAACACTGAAGCTTTCTTT. The chain uses TRBV19 and TRBJ1-1, with 9 nucleotides matching TRBD1. Trimming at V came to 1 base and at J to 0 bases, leaving 3 bases not matched to a gene. The CDR3 has 16 residues. Germline V CDR1 and CDR2: LNHDA, SQIVND (reference sequence).

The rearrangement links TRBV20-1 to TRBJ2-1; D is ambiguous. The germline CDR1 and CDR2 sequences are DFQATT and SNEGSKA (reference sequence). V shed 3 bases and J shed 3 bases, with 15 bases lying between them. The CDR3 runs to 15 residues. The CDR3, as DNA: TGCAGTGCTAGGCACGTGCTTGGTCTCTACAATGAGCAGTTCTTC. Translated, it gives CSARHVLGLYNEQFF.

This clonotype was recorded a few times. The CDR3 spells CATNPGQDTDTQYF. The CDR3 DNA follows: TGTGCCACCAATCCGGGACAGGACACAGATACGCAGTATTTT. This rearrangement joins TRBV24-1 to TRBJ2-3; 8 bases fit TRBD1. Germline V gene sequence: CDR1 KGHDR, CDR2 SFDVKD. The CDR3 runs to 14 residues. Unmatched junction bases numbered 5, after V lost 8 bases and J lost 2 bases.